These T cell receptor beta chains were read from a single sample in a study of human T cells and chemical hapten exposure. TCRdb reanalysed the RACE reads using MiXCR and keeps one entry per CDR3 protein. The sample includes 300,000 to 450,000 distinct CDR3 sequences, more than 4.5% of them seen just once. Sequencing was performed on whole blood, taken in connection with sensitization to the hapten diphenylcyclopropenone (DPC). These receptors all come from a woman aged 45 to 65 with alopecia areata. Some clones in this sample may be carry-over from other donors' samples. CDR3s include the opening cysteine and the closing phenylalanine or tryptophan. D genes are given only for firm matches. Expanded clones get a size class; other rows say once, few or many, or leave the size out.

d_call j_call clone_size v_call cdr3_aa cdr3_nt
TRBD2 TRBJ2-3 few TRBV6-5 CASSYLAGGPTDTQYF TGTGCCAGCAGTTACTTAGCGGGGGGGCCCACAGATACGCAGTATTTT
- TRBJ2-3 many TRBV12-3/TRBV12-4 CASTLGRTQYF TGTGCCAGCACCCTAGGCCGAACGCAGTATTTT
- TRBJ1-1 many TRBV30 CAWSRRVRAEAFF TGTGCCTGGAGTCGCAGGGTAAGGGCTGAAGCTTTCTTT
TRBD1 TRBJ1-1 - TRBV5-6 CASSSGQGIRTEAFF TGTGCCAGCAGCTCGGGACAGGGGATACGCACTGAAGCTTTCTTT
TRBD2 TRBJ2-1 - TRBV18 CASSPEAGVREQFF TGTGCCAGCTCACCAGAAGCGGGAGTTCGCGAGCAGTTCTTC
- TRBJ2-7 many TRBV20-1 CSANSASVYEQYF TGCAGTGCAAACTCAGCTAGCGTCTACGAGCAGTACTTC
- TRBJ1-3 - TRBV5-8 CASSWDNSGNTIYF TGTGCCAGCAGCTGGGACAACTCTGGAAACACCATATATTTT
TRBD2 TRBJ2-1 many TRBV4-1 CASSQDGPSGRRDEQFF TGCGCCAGCAGCCAAGATGGTCCTAGCGGGAGGAGGGATGAGCAGTTCTTC
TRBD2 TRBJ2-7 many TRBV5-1 CASSPRGERGGYEQYF TGCGCCAGCAGCCCCCGAGGGGAGCGGGGGGGCTACGAGCAGTACTTC
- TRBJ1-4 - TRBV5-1 CASGTPGDNEKLFF TGCGCCAGCGGGACTCCGGGAGATAATGAAAAACTGTTTTTT
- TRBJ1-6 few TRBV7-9 CASSPVQGNSPLHF TGTGCCAGCAGCCCGGTTCAGGGGAATTCACCCCTCCACTTT
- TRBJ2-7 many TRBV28 CASSFRGASYEQYF TGTGCCAGCAGTTTTCGGGGAGCAAGCTACGAGCAGTACTTC
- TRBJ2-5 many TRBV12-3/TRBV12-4 CASSRTPQETQYF TGTGCCAGCAGTCGGACCCCGCAAGAGACCCAGTACTTC
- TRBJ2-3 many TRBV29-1 CSGGSTDTQYF TGCAGCGGGGGGAGCACAGATACGCAGTATTTT
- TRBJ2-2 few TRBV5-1 CASSLTGHANTGELFF TGCGCCAGCAGCTTGACTGGGCACGCGAACACCGGGGAGCTGTTTTTT
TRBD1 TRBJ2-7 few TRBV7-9 CASSFRGQAYEQYF TGTGCCAGCAGCTTCCGTGGACAGGCCTACGAGCAGTACTTC
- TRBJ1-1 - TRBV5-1 CASRQSDPTEAFF TGCGCCAGCAGACAATCCGACCCCACTGAAGCTTTCTTT
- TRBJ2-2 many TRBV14 CASSLRTATGELFF TGTGCCAGCAGCCTACGGACAGCCACCGGGGAGCTGTTTTTT
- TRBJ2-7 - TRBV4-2 CASSQGREGYEQYF TGTGCCAGCAGCCAAGGCAGGGAAGGCTACGAGCAGTACTTC
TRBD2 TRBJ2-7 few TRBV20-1 CSAMPRMTAGEQYF TGCAGTGCTATGCCCAGGATGACAGCGGGGGAGCAGTACTTC
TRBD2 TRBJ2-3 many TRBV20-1 CSCPRGGGNTDTQYF TGCAGTTGTCCGAGGGGCGGGGGAAACACAGATACGCAGTATTTT
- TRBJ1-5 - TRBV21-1 CASSKGCSGTGGADGNQPQHF TGTGCCAGCAGCAAAGGTTGTTCGGGGACAGGGGGCGCCGATGGCAATCAGCCCCAGCATTTT
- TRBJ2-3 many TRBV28 CASMPGLPPDTQYF TGTGCCAGCATGCCGGGACTGCCTCCCGATACGCAGTATTTT
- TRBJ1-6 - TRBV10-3 CAIPSLGAPGGSPLHF TGTGCCATCCCCAGCCTGGGGGCACCGGGGGGTTCACCCCTCCACTTT
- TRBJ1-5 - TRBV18 CASAPPGGGQPQHF TGTGCCAGCGCCCCTCCGGGGGGCGGGCAGCCCCAGCATTTT